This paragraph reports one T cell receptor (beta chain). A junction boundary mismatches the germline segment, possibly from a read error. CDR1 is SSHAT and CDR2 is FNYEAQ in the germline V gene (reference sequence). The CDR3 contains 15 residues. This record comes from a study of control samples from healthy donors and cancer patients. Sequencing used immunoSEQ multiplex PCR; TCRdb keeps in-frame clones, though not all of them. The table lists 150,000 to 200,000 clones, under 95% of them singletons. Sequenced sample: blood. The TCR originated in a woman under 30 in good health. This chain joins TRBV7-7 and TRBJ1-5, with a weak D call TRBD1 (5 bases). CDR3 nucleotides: TGTGCTAGCAGCCTTAAGGGGTGGCCAAAAAAGCCCCAGCATTTT. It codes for CASSLKGWPKKPQHF.